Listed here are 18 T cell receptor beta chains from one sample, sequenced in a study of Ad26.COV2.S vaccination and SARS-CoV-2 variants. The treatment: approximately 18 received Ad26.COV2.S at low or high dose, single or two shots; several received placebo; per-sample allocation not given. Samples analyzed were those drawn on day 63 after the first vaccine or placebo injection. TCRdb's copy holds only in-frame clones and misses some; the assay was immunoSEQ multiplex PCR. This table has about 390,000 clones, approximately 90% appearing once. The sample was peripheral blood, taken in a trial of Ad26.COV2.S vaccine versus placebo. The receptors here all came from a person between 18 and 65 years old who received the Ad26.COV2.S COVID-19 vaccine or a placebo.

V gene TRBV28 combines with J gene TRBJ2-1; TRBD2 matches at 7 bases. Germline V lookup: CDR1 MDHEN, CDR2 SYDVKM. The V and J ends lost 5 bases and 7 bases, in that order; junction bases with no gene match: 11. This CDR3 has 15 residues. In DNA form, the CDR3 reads TGTGCCAGCAGTCGAGCGAGCGGGGACCGGAATGAGCAGTTCTTC. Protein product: CASSRASGDRNEQFF.

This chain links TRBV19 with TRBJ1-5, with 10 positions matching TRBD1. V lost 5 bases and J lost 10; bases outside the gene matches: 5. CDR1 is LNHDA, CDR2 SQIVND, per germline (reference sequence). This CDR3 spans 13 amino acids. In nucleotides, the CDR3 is TGTGCCAGTAGTGTGACAGGGGGCGAACCCCAGCATTTT. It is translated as CASSVTGGEPQHF.

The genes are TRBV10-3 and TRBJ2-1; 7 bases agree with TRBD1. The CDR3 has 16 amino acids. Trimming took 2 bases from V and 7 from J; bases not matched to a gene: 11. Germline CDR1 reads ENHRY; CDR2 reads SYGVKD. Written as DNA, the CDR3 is TGTGCCATCAGTGAGCAACAGGGGACCCTTTTGAATGAGCAGTTCTTC. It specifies CAISEQQGTLLNEQFF.

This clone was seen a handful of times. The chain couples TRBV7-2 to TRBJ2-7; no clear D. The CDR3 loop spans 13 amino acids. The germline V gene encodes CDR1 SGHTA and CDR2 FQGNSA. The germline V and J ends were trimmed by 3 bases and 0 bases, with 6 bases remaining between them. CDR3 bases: TGTGCCAGCAGCTTTGGGGTCTCCTACGAGCAGTACTTC. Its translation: CASSFGVSYEQYF.

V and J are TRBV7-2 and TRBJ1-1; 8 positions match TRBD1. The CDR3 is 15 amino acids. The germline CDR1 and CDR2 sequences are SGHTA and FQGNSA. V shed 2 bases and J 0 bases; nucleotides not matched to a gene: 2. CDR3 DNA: TGTGCCAGCAGCTTACAGGGGGCGGTGAACACTGAAGCTTTCTTT. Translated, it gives CASSLQGAVNTEAFF.

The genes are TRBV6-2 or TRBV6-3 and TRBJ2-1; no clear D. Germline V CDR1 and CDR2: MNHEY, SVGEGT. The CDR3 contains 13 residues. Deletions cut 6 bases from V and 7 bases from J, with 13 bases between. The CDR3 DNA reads TGTGCCAGCAGGTACAGTGGGTCTAATGAGCAGTTCTTC. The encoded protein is CASRYSGSNEQFF.

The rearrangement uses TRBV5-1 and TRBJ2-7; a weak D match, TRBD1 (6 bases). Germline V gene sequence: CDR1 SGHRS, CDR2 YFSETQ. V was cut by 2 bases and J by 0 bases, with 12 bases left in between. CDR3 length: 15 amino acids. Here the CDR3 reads CASSFRGTLSYEQYF. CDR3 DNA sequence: TGCGCCAGCAGCTTTAGGGGGACCCTCTCCTACGAGCAGTACTTC.

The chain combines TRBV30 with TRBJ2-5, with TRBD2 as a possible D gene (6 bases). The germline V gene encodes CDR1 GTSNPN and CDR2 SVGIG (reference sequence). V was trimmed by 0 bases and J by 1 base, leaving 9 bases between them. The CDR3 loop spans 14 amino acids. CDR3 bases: TGTGCCTGGAGTGTGGGGGGTTCCCAAGAGACCCAGTACTTC. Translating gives CAWSVGGSQETQYF.

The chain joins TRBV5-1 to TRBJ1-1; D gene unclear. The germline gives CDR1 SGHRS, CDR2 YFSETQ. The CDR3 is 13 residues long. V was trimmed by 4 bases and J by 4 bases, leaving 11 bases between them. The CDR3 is CASSDWGGTEAFF. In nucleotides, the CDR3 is TGCGCCAGCAGCGACTGGGGTGGCACTGAAGCTTTCTTT.

Here the CDR3 DNA reads TGTGCCAGCAGTTTCTCAGGGGGCTACACCGGGGAGCTGTTTTTT. It is translated as CASSFSGGYTGELFF. V is TRBV28 and J is TRBJ2-2, with TRBD1 matching over 8 bases. Trimming took 3 bases from V and 3 from J; bases not matched to a gene: 3. CDR1 MDHEN and CDR2 SYDVKM come from the germline V gene. CDR3 length equals 15 residues.

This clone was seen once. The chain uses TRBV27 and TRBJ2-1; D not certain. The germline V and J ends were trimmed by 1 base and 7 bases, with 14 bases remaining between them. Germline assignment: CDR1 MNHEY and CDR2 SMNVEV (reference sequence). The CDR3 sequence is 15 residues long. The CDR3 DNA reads TGTGCCAGCAGTTTATTTGGGATAAGGTATAATGAGCAGTTCTTC. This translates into CASSLFGIRYNEQFF.

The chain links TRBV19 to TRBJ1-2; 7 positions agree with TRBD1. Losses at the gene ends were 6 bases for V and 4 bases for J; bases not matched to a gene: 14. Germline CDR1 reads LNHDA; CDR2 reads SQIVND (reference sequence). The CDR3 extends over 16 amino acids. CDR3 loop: CASREGATGLSYGYTF. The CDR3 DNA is TGTGCCAGTAGGGAGGGGGCGACAGGATTAAGCTATGGCTACACCTTC.

The CDR3 is CAWNSNTEAFF. The DNA of the CDR3 is TGTGCCTGGAACAGTAACACTGAAGCTTTCTTT. This chain uses TRBV30 with TRBJ1-1; no firm D call. V was clipped by 4 bases and J by 2 bases, with 5 bases between them. Looked up from germline, CDR1 is GTSNPN and CDR2 is SVGIG (reference sequence). The CDR3 contains 11 residues.

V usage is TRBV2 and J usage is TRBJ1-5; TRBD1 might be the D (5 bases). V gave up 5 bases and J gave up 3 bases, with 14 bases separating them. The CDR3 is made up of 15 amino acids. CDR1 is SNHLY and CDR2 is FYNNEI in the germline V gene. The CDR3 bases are TGTGCCAGCAGTAACCGACAGAAGTCCAATCAGCCCCAGCATTTT. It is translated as CASSNRQKSNQPQHF.

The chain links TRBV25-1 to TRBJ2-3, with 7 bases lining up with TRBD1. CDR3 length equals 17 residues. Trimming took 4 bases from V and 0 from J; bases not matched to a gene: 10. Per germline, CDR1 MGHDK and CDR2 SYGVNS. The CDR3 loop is CASSATGFSSSTDTQYF. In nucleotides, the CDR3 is TGTGCCAGCAGTGCGACAGGGTTCTCTTCTAGCACAGATACGCAGTATTTT.

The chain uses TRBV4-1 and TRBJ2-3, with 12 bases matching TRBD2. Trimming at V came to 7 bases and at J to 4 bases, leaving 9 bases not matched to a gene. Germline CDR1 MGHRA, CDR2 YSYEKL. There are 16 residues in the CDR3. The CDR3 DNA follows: TGCGCCAGCACCCCGCAACTAGCGGGGGGTGCAGATACGCAGTATTTT. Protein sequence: CASTPQLAGGADTQYF.

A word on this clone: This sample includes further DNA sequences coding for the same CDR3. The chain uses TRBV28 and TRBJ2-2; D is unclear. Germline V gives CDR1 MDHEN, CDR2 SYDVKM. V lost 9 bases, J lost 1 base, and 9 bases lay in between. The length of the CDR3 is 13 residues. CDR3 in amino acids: CASRGRNTGELFF. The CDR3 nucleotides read TGTGCCAGTAGAGGACGGAACACCGGGGAGCTGTTTTTT.

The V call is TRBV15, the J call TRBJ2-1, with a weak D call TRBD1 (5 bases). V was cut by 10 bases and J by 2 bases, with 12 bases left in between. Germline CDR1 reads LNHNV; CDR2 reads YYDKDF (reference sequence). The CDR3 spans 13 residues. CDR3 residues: CAIQAGPYNEQFF. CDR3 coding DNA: TGTGCCATCCAAGCAGGGCCCTACAATGAGCAGTTCTTC. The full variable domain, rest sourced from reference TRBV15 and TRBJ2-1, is DAMVIQNPRYQVTQFGKPVTLSCSQTLNHNVMYWYQQKSSQAPKLLFHYYDKDFNNEADTPDNFQSRRPNTSFCFLDIRSPGLGDTAMYLCAIQAGPYNEQFFGPGTRLTVL.